Presented here are 30 T cell receptor beta chains from one specimen sequenced in a study of T cells in Graves' hyperthyroidism and ophthalmopathy. The CDR3 regions of TCR beta were amplified from RNA transcripts. The TCR CDR3 first-round RT-PCR relied on the HTBI primer set. One entry per CDR3 protein results from TCRdb running MiXCR on the multiplex PCR reads. The sample holds more than 350,000 distinct CDR3 sequences, roughly 15% seen once. Sequenced material: blood. Source of these receptors: a woman aged 55-75 years with Graves' ophthalmopathy.

With regard to this clonotype: Germline and junction disagree at one end, which may indicate a read error. The chain links TRBV6-9 to TRBJ2-7, with D possibly matching TRBD2 (5 bases). CDR3 length equals 13 residues. The germline V gene encodes CDR1 MNHGY and CDR2 SVAAGI. The CDR3 region is CASSYDRPGEQHF. The CDR3 DNA reads TGTGCCAGCAGTTACGACCGCCCTGGGGAGCAGCACTTC.

A remark on this clonotype: This may be a read error: a much more frequent sequence differs by one nucleotide. This chain links TRBV2 with TRBJ2-1; D possibly corresponds to TRBD1 (6 bases). Per germline, CDR1 SNHLY and CDR2 FYNNEI. V was cut by 6 bases and J by 7 bases, with 13 bases left in between. The CDR3 is 13 residues long. The CDR3 reads CASRPYRVNEQFF. DNA of the CDR3: TGTGCCAGCAGACCCTACAGGGTAAATGAGCAGTTCTTC.

The table lists this clonotype with many counts. This sequence joins TRBV27 and TRBJ2-5, with TRBD2 matching 7 bases. The ends lost 5 bases at V and 4 bases at J; junction bases unmatched: 7. The CDR3 extends over 14 amino acids. Looked up from germline, CDR1 is MNHEY and CDR2 is SMNVEV (reference sequence). The CDR3: CASSPRTRAETQYF. CDR3 DNA: TGTGCCAGCAGTCCTCGGACTAGAGCAGAGACCCAGTACTTC.

This clonotype was detected once. J is TRBJ1-5 and V is TRBV19, with 7 bases that match TRBD1. Germline V gene sequence: CDR1 LNHDA, CDR2 SQIVND (reference sequence). This CDR3 has 16 residues. V trimming: 0 bases; J trimming: 4 bases; junction bases outside the gene matches: 6. The CDR3 region has the DNA TGTGCCAGTAGTATAGAGCCTGGGACAGTTAATCAGCCCCAGCATTTT. It codes for CASSIEPGTVNQPQHF.

At least ten counts were recorded for this clonotype. The chain joins TRBV20-1 to TRBJ2-7, with D possibly being TRBD2 (5 bases). The germline V gene has CDR1 DFQATT and CDR2 SNEGSKA (reference sequence). The length of the CDR3 is 11 residues. Trimming removed 3 bases from V and 5 bases from J, with 8 bases in between. CDR3 amino acids: CSASGNHEQYF. In nucleotides, the CDR3 is TGCAGTGCTAGCGGGAACCACGAGCAGTACTTC.

This clonotype was found a few times. CDR3: CASSETTGAYEQYF. CDR3 nucleotides: TGTGCCAGCAGTGAAACGACTGGAGCCTACGAGCAGTACTTC. The V call is TRBV6-1, the J call TRBJ2-7; the D is unclear. The CDR3 consists of 14 residues. Germline V gene data show CDR1 as MNHNS and CDR2 as SASEGT. The V end was cut by 2 bases, the J end by 2 bases, with 10 bases between.

This clonotype was observed many times. This rearrangement joins TRBV6-5 to TRBJ2-1, with 10 bases identical to TRBD2. From germline, CDR1 is MNHEY and CDR2 SVGAGI. The CDR3 runs 15 residues. The V segment lost 2 bases and the J segment 8 bases; nucleotides outside the gene matches: 6. Here the CDR3 reads CASSYEREGRDEQFF. The DNA for the CDR3 is TGTGCCAGCAGTTACGAGCGGGAGGGCCGGGATGAGCAGTTCTTC.

This clonotype was counted at least ten times. The V and J genes are TRBV7-2 and TRBJ2-2; D call uncertain. With 3 bases removed from V and 7 bases from J, the gap between germline ends came to 6 bases. This CDR3 region has 12 residues. The V gene's germline CDR1 is SGHTA and CDR2 FQGNSA. The CDR3 here is CASSFLSGELFF. The DNA of the CDR3 is TGTGCCAGCAGCTTTCTAAGCGGGGAGCTGTTTTTT.

At least ten counts were recorded for this clonotype. The chain employs TRBV12-3 or TRBV12-4 and TRBJ2-2; 8 positions match TRBD1. After removal of 6 bases from V and 5 bases from J, the junction contained 11 bases not matched to a gene. This CDR3 has 16 residues. CDR3 sequence (DNA): TGTGCCAGCAGCCCCAGGGGGCAGGGAGGAACCGGGGAGCTGTTTTTT. Protein: CASSPRGQGGTGELFF.

This clonotype was observed many times. The chain links TRBV12-3 or TRBV12-4 to TRBJ2-1; TRBD2 aligns across 9 bases. This CDR3 is built from 18 residues. The V and J ends lost 5 bases and 0 bases, in that order; junction bases with no gene match: 11. The CDR3 reads CASSGGLAKFLSYNEQFF. The CDR3 coding sequence is TGTGCCAGCAGTGGGGGACTAGCCAAATTCCTCTCCTACAATGAGCAGTTCTTC.

In this sample, this clonotype turned up many times. The rearrangement uses TRBV6-1 and TRBJ2-3; no definite D call. Between the trimmed V and J ends, which lost 7 bases and 1 base, there was a span of 18 bases. Germline V gene sequence: CDR1 MNHNS, CDR2 SASEGT. The CDR3 runs to 16 residues. The DNA of the CDR3 is TGTGCCAGCACTACCCCAAGGGTTGAGGGCACAGATACGCAGTATTTT. It specifies CASTTPRVEGTDTQYF.

In the case of this clonotype: A much larger clone differs from this one at a single base, so this may be a read error. The rearrangement joins TRBV28 to TRBJ2-5, with 8 positions matching TRBD2. The CDR3 loop spans 16 amino acids. Germline values: CDR1 MDHEN, CDR2 SYDVKM. The CDR3 nucleotides read TGTACCAGCAGCCCCCGACTAGCGCCTAACCAAGAGACCCAGTACTTC. Its translation: CTSSPRLAPNQETQYF.

This chain joins TRBV7-6 and TRBJ1-3; 7 bases line up with TRBD1. V shed 1 base, J shed 4 bases, and the junction held 10 bases outside the gene matches. CDR3 length equals 17 residues. Germline CDR1 reads SGHVS; CDR2 reads FNYEAQ. CDR3 nucleotides: TGTGCCAGCAGCTTAGAGACCCCGACAGGGTACGGAAACACCATATATTTT. Translation gives CASSLETPTGYGNTIYF.

This clonotype turned up a few times. The genes are TRBV6-5 and TRBJ2-3, with 7 bases aligning to TRBD2. The germline V gene has CDR1 MNHEY and CDR2 SVGAGI. This CDR3 has 14 residues. After removal of 2 bases from V and 9 bases from J, the junction contained 8 bases not matched to a gene. CDR3 DNA: TGTGCCAGCAGTTACAACGGGAGGACCCTAACGCAGTATTTT. Amino acid sequence: CASSYNGRTLTQYF.

This clonotype was seen at least ten times. V and J are TRBV11-2 and TRBJ2-5; no firm D call. The V gene's germline CDR1 is SGHAT and CDR2 FQNNGV. The CDR3 consists of 13 residues. Trimming removed 6 bases from V and 3 bases from J, with 11 bases in between. The CDR3 sequence: CASSLGLKETQYF. The DNA of the CDR3 is TGTGCCAGCAGTCTGGGCTTGAAAGAGACCCAGTACTTC.

This clonotype was observed at least ten times. This chain links TRBV12-3 or TRBV12-4 with TRBJ2-5, with TRBD2 identical over 8 bases. This CDR3 is 15 amino acids long. Germline trimming cut 7 bases from V and 5 bases from J; bases unmatched to any gene: 12. The chain's CDR3 is CASTLSGGSEETQYF. CDR3 bases: TGTGCCAGCACCCTTTCGGGAGGGTCCGAGGAGACCCAGTACTTC.

This chain links TRBV9 with TRBJ2-7, with 8 bases identical to TRBD1. The CDR3 loop spans 14 amino acids. Germline CDR1 reads SGDLS; CDR2 reads YYNGEE. V was clipped by 4 bases and J by 6 bases; unmatched bases: 9. CDR3 sequence: CASSHGGQAREQYF. In DNA, the CDR3 is TGTGCCAGCAGCCATGGGGGACAGGCGCGCGAGCAGTACTTC. Supplemented by reference TRBV9 and TRBJ2-7, the full variable domain reads DSGVTQTPKHLITATGQRVTLRCSPRSGDLSVYWYQQSLDQGLQFLIQYYNGEERAKGNILERFSAQQFPDLHSELNLSSLELGDSALYFCASSHGGQAREQYFGPGTRLTVT.

This clonotype was recorded a few times. The chain has TRBV7-9 and TRBJ2-6; D unresolved. The V gene lost 1 base and the J gene lost 2 bases, with 6 bases spanning the gap. Germline values: CDR1 SEHNR, CDR2 FQNEAQ (reference sequence). The CDR3 is 15 amino acids. In DNA, the CDR3 is TGTGCCAGCAGCTTAGGGGCCGCTGGGGCCAACGTCCTGACTTTC. This codes for CASSLGAAGANVLTF.

The CDR3, as DNA: TGTGCCAGCAGTGCCTATAGCTACGAGCAGTACTTC. It yields the protein CASSAYSYEQYF. V usage is TRBV28 and J usage is TRBJ2-7; D gene unclear. This CDR3 comprises 12 residues. Trimming stripped 5 bases from V and 3 bases from J, with 8 bases between. The germline CDR1 and CDR2 sequences are MDHEN and SYDVKM.

This clonotype was seen ten or more times. The chain's CDR3 is CASSAIPVGLAGRTDTQYF. The CDR3 nucleotides are TGTGCCAGCAGCGCGATCCCGGTGGGACTAGCGGGTCGCACAGATACGCAGTATTTT. The V and J genes are TRBV6-2 or TRBV6-3 and TRBJ2-3, with 12 bases matching TRBD2. The CDR3 sequence is 19 residues long. Trimming removed 6 bases from V and 1 base from J; junction bases left unmatched: 14. Germline-derived CDR1 and CDR2 are MNHEY and SVGEGT.

This clonotype was counted ten times or more. V and J are TRBV6-1 and TRBJ1-1; perhaps TRBD1 as D (5 bases). The V and J ends lost 4 bases and 5 bases respectively, with 11 bases between them. CDR1 and CDR2 (germline): MNHNS, SASEGT. The CDR3 is 13 residues long. CDR3 nucleotides: TGTGCCAGCAGTGGGCAGGGCACGACTGAAGCTTTCTTT. The encoded protein is CASSGQGTTEAFF.

In its sample, this clonotype was seen many times. This chain joins TRBV14 and TRBJ2-3; D is uncertain. This CDR3 is 12 amino acids long. Looked up from germline, CDR1 is SGHDN and CDR2 is FVKESK. With 1 base removed from V and 6 bases from J, the gap between germline ends came to 5 bases. The CDR3 coding sequence is TGTGCCAGCAGCCAAGTAAGCGATACGCAGTATTTT. Translated, it gives CASSQVSDTQYF.

This clonotype was detected many times. The rearrangement links TRBV7-3 to TRBJ2-3; no definite D call. Germline V lookup: CDR1 SGHTA, CDR2 FQGTGA. Trimming removed 2 bases from V and 2 bases from J, with 11 bases in between. This CDR3 has 15 amino acids. Here the CDR3 DNA reads TGTGCCAGCAGCTTAGATGGTGGGGTCACAGATACGCAGTATTTT. This translates into CASSLDGGVTDTQYF.

This clonotype was observed at least ten times. The chain uses TRBV28 and TRBJ1-5; 7 bases are a match to TRBD1. CDR3 length equals 17 residues. V trimming: 5 bases; J trimming: 4 bases; junction bases outside the gene matches: 14. Per germline, CDR1 MDHEN and CDR2 SYDVKM. The CDR3 spells CASSTGVLLLWNQPQHF. The CDR3 DNA follows: TGTGCCAGCAGTACAGGGGTCCTACTCCTATGGAATCAGCCCCAGCATTTT.

This clonotype appeared a few times. The chain has TRBV18 and TRBJ2-4; D gene ambiguous. Per the germline V gene, CDR1 is KGHSH and CDR2 is LQKENI. Between the trimmed V and J ends, which lost 0 bases and 5 bases, there was a span of 11 bases. CDR3 length: 15 residues. As DNA, the CDR3 is TGTGCCAGCTCACCACCCTCTGGGTCCCAAAACATTCAGTACTTC. Protein sequence: CASSPPSGSQNIQYF.

This clonotype was observed a few times. The chain combines TRBV19 with TRBJ2-2, with 7 positions matching TRBD1. V was clipped by 5 bases and J by 6 bases; unmatched bases: 6. The CDR3 has 14 amino acids. Per germline, CDR1 LNHDA and CDR2 SQIVND (reference sequence). This CDR3 reads CASSLMQGAGELFF. The CDR3 DNA sequence: TGTGCCAGTAGTCTCATGCAGGGGGCCGGGGAGCTGTTTTTT.

The chain recombines TRBV6-2 or TRBV6-3 with TRBJ1-1; no clear D. The CDR3 runs to 12 residues. V was clipped by 11 bases and J by 3 bases, with 13 bases between them. The germline gives CDR1 MNHEY, CDR2 SVGEGT. The CDR3 nucleotides read TGTGCCTGCACGGCCTCAGACACTGAAGCTTTCTTT. Protein product: CACTASDTEAFF.

CDR3 region: CASRGAELNTEAFF. The DNA of the CDR3 is TGTGCCAGCAGGGGGGCAGAGTTGAACACTGAAGCTTTCTTT. The rearrangement joins TRBV7-9 to TRBJ1-1; weak D call: TRBD1 (6 bases). From germline, CDR1 is SEHNR and CDR2 FQNEAQ (reference sequence). The CDR3 has 14 residues. Between the trimmed V and J ends, which lost 6 bases and 0 bases, there was a span of 11 bases.

This clonotype was seen repeatedly, ten times or more. V and J are TRBV28 and TRBJ1-2, with 7 bases lining up with TRBD1. From germline, CDR1 is MDHEN and CDR2 SYDVKM. V lost 5 bases and J lost 8; bases outside the gene matches: 11. The CDR3 has 14 residues. CDR3 amino acids: CASSEVQGTGGYTF. The CDR3 DNA is TGTGCCAGCAGTGAAGTACAGGGGACGGGCGGCTACACCTTC.

There are a few counts of this clonotype. The V and J genes are TRBV29-1 and TRBJ2-3; D is ambiguous. Germline V lookup: CDR1 SQVTM, CDR2 ANQGSEA. The CDR3 spans 10 residues. V lost 6 bases and J lost 5, with 6 bases in between. This chain's CDR3 is CSVELDTQYF. DNA for the CDR3: TGCAGCGTAGAGTTAGATACGCAGTATTTT.